This entry lists 14 T cell receptor beta chains sequenced from one sample in a study of CD8+ T cells in alopecia areata. Reverse transcribed after extraction, RNA yielded cDNA as the sequencing template. The table came from immunoSEQ multiplex PCR; TCRdb's copy has only in-frame clones and leaves some out. The sample holds roughly 140,000 clones; around two thirds are singletons and the top ten take less than 40%. Material for sequencing was CD8+ T cells sorted from blood. All receptors derive from a human donor in good health.

The chain uses TRBV29-1 and TRBJ1-2, with 7 bases lining up with TRBD1. There are 15 residues in the CDR3. Germline loops: CDR1 SQVTM, CDR2 ANQGSEA. Unmatched junction bases numbered 9, after V lost 1 base and J lost 4 bases. CDR3 bases: TGCAGCGTTGAAGGGCCACAGGGGAAGGGCTATGGCTACACCTTC. It specifies CSVEGPQGKGYGYTF.

The table lists this clone with a few counts. The gene calls are TRBV29-1 and TRBJ2-7; D remains unclear. Germline V gene data show CDR1 as SQVTM and CDR2 as ANQGSEA. CDR3 length equals 13 residues. The ends were cut back, 1 base at V and 0 bases at J, with 7 bases in the middle. The DNA of the CDR3 is TGCAGCGTTGAAGTCGCCCACTCCTACGAGCAGTACTTC. Translating gives CSVEVAHSYEQYF.

This clone was recorded a few times. The V call is TRBV7-9, the J call TRBJ2-7; perhaps D is TRBD1 or TRBD2 (5 bases each). Germline CDR1 and CDR2: SEHNR and FQNEAQ (reference sequence). The CDR3 length is 13 residues. V lost 1 base and J lost 2, with 6 bases in between. Here the CDR3 DNA reads TGTGCCAGCAGCTTAGGGGGACCCTACGAGCAGTACTTC. It encodes CASSLGGPYEQYF.

The J gene is TRBJ2-3, the V gene TRBV29-1; TRBD2 matches at 10 bases. This CDR3 is 15 amino acids long. Germline V lookup: CDR1 SQVTM, CDR2 ANQGSEA. The junction had 9 bases not matched to a gene; V was cut back by 7 bases and J by 2 bases. Here the CDR3 reads CSGKGTSASTDTQYF. The CDR3, as DNA: TGCAGCGGTAAAGGGACTAGCGCGTCCACAGATACGCAGTATTTT.

This chain joins TRBV30 and TRBJ2-3; 7 bases align to TRBD2. Per germline, CDR1 GTSNPN and CDR2 SVGIG (reference sequence). There are 15 residues in the CDR3. Trimming at V came to 2 bases and at J to 5 bases, leaving 10 bases not matched to a gene. CDR3 bases: TGTGCCTGGAGTCTGTCGAACAGCGGGATAGATACGCAGTATTTT. Residues: CAWSLSNSGIDTQYF.

The J gene is TRBJ2-7, the V gene TRBV5-1, with D unresolved. The CDR3 covers 15 residues. Germline lookup yields CDR1 SGHRS and CDR2 YFSETQ. Deletions cut 4 bases from V and 5 bases from J, with 19 bases between. CDR3 sequence: CASSQEPYLLNEQYF. In nucleotides, the CDR3 is TGCGCCAGCAGCCAAGAACCCTACCTCCTGAACGAGCAGTACTTC. Looking up the rest from reference TRBV5-1 and TRBJ2-7 gives the full variable domain: KAGVTQTPRYLIKTRGQQVTLSCSPISGHRSVSWYQQTPGQGLQFLFEYFSETQRNKGNFPGRFSGRQFSNSRSEMNVSTLELGDSALYLCASSQEPYLLNEQYFGPGTRLTVT.

The chain couples TRBV19 to TRBJ2-7; D uncertain. Trimming shortened V by 6 bases and J by 5 bases, and 8 bases separated the two germline ends. CDR3 size: 11 residues. CDR1 and CDR2 from the germline V gene are LNHDA and SQIVND (reference sequence). The CDR3 nucleotides read TGTGCCAGTAGCCTCCATAACGAGCAGTACTTC. Translated: CASSLHNEQYF.

The chain has TRBV30 and TRBJ1-1; 9 bases are a match to TRBD1. The CDR3 covers 15 residues. V lost 0 bases to trimming and J lost 0 bases; unmatched junction nucleotides: 2. Looked up from germline, CDR1 is GTSNPN and CDR2 is SVGIG (reference sequence). The CDR3 DNA sequence: TGTGCCTGGAGTGTAGGGGACAGGGTGAACACTGAAGCTTTCTTT. Its protein is CAWSVGDRVNTEAFF.

This sequence joins TRBV7-9 and TRBJ2-2; D is undetermined. This CDR3 comprises 14 residues. Per the germline V gene, CDR1 is SEHNR and CDR2 is FQNEAQ (reference sequence). The V end was cut by 2 bases, the J end by 7 bases, with 11 bases between. The CDR3 nucleotides are TGTGCCAGCAGCTTATCTGGGAATGTCGGGGAGCTGTTTTTT. It yields the protein CASSLSGNVGELFF.

This sequence joins TRBV4-1 and TRBJ2-7, with D possibly being TRBD1 (5 bases). V shed 0 bases and J shed 3 bases, with 12 bases lying between them. The CDR3 consists of 15 residues. Germline CDR1 is MGHRA and CDR2 is YSYEKL. In nucleotides, the CDR3 is TGCGCCAGCAGCCAAGAATGGCAGGGTAGCTACGAGCAGTACTTC. Its protein product is CASSQEWQGSYEQYF.

V usage is TRBV30 and J usage is TRBJ2-1, with 9 bases aligning to TRBD1. Looked up from germline, CDR1 is GTSNPN and CDR2 is SVGIG (reference sequence). J gave up 4 bases and V 1 base, and 5 bases lay outside the gene matches. This CDR3 region has 15 residues. The CDR3, as DNA: TGTGCCTGGAGTGCGGTGGGGACAGGGTACAATGAGCAGTTCTTC. It is translated as CAWSAVGTGYNEQFF.

CDR3 amino acids: CASSVGRSSYNEQFF. The CDR3 DNA sequence: TGTGCCAGCAGTGTGGGGCGGAGCTCCTACAATGAGCAGTTCTTC. V is TRBV6-1 and J is TRBJ2-1; the D gene is possibly TRBD1 (5 bases). CDR1 and CDR2 from the germline V gene are MNHNS and SASEGT. V was shortened by 4 bases and J by 0 bases, with 10 bases between the two germline ends. The CDR3 sequence is 15 residues long.

V gene TRBV30 combines with J gene TRBJ2-3, with D maybe TRBD2 (5 bases). Germline assignment: CDR1 GTSNPN and CDR2 SVGIG (reference sequence). V was shortened by 4 bases and J by 2 bases, with 10 bases between the two germline ends. CDR3 length equals 13 residues. DNA of the CDR3: TGTGCCTGGAATAGCGCGATCACAGATACGCAGTATTTT. Translated: CAWNSAITDTQYF. The full variable domain, completed using reference TRBV30 and TRBJ2-3, is SQTIHQWPATLVQPVGSPLSLECTVEGTSNPNLYWYRQAAGRGLQLLFYSVGIGQISSEVPQNLSASRPQDRQFILSSKKLLLSDSGFYLCAWNSAITDTQYFGPGTRLTVL.

This clone showed up just a few times. The chain is built from TRBV5-1 and TRBJ2-7; D not certain. The V end was cut by 0 bases, the J end by 3 bases, with 13 bases between. CDR3 length equals 15 residues. Per the germline V gene, CDR1 is SGHRS and CDR2 is YFSETQ. In DNA form, the CDR3 reads TGCGCCAGCAGCTTGGACGCCGAACTTCACTACGAGCAGTACTTC. This encodes CASSLDAELHYEQYF.